The rows below give T cell receptor beta chains drawn from one sample of a study of blood T cells in healthy people across ages. Via MiXCR, TCRdb re-called the 5' RACE reads, giving one row per CDR3 protein. Of over 1,500,000 distinct CDR3 sequences listed, approximately 50% are singletons. Sequenced material: blood. The origin of the receptors is a woman in her thirties or forties in good health. Both conserved end residues are part of each CDR3. Each record gives: V gene, clone size, J gene, D gene, CDR3 protein, CDR3 DNA. The D gene is left open where the match is weak. Not every row has a clone size; where given, it reads once, few, many or a size class.

>TRBV5-1|-|TRBJ2-5|-
CASSLAEGRARGTETQYF
TGCGCCAGCAGCTTGGCCGAGGGACGGGCGCGTGGGACGGAGACCCAGTACTTC
>TRBV19|-|TRBJ1-5|TRBD1
CASSMLLTGDDQPQHF
TGTGCCAGTAGTATGCTTCTAACAGGGGATGATCAGCCCCAGCATTTT
>TRBV9|-|TRBJ2-3|-
CASSVDPGARGPDTQYF
TGTGCCAGCAGCGTAGACCCGGGGGCCCGAGGCCCAGATACGCAGTATTTT
>TRBV24-1|-|TRBJ2-7|TRBD1
CATSDLGQGGYEQYF
TGTGCCACCAGTGATTTAGGACAGGGGGGCTACGAGCAGTACTTC
>TRBV28|few|TRBJ2-7|-
CASNGGYLLYSYEQYF
TGTGCCAGCAACGGTGGGTACCTCCTATATTCCTACGAGCAGTACTTC
>TRBV7-9|once|TRBJ2-1|-
CASSRVGGSKETQFF
TGTGCCAGCAGCCGAGTTGGGGGATCAAAAGAGACCCAGTTCTTC
>TRBV5-1|-|TRBJ1-2|TRBD1
CASSLGGPTGSYGYTF
TGCGCCAGCAGCTTGGGGGGCCCGACAGGGTCCTATGGCTACACCTTC
>TRBV14|-|TRBJ2-5|-
CASSRQLKETQYF
TGTGCCAGCTCCCGACAGTTAAAGGAGACCCAGTACTTC
>TRBV11-2|-|TRBJ1-6|-
CASSLVQDQPLHF
TGTGCCAGCAGCTTAGTACAGGACCAGCCTCTCCACTTT
>TRBV7-3|-|TRBJ2-3|TRBD2
CASRTSGGLDATDTQYF
TGTGCCAGTAGGACTAGCGGGGGCTTGGACGCCACAGATACGCAGTATTTT
>TRBV24-1|-|TRBJ2-7|-
CATSDGQPYNEQYF
TGTGCCACCAGTGATGGACAGCCCTACAATGAGCAGTACTTC
>TRBV6-6|few|TRBJ2-1|TRBD1
CASSFPGQGHNEQFF
TGTGCCAGCAGTTTCCCGGGACAGGGTCACAATGAGCAGTTCTTC
>TRBV28|once|TRBJ1-4|TRBD1
CASRSELDRDPTTNEKLFF
TGTGCCAGCAGATCAGAATTGGACAGGGACCCCACAACTAATGAAAAACTGTTTTTT
>TRBV20-1|-|TRBJ2-3|TRBD2
CSADCKAGVTDTQYF
TGCAGTGCTGACTGTAAAGCGGGGGTCACAGATACGCAGTATTTT
>TRBV7-2|-|TRBJ2-5|-
CASSGNHQETQYF
TGTGCCAGCAGCGGGAACCACCAAGAGACCCAGTACTTC
>TRBV6-5|-|TRBJ2-4|TRBD2
CASSALAGGLTEQYF
TGTGCCAGCAGCGCACTAGCGGGGGGACTCACGGAGCAGTACTTC
>TRBV7-2|-|TRBJ2-7|-
CASSRRANSYNEQYF
TGTGCCAGCAGCCGCAGGGCCAACTCCTACAATGAGCAGTACTTC
>TRBV7-2|few|TRBJ2-7|-
CASSPDPNYEQYF
TGTGCCAGCAGTCCAGATCCCAACTACGAGCAGTACTTC
>TRBV15|-|TRBJ1-4|-
CATSREGSRTNEKLFF
TGTGCCACCAGCAGAGAAGGGTCCCGAACTAATGAAAAACTGTTTTTT
>TRBV20-1|-|TRBJ2-3|-
CSYLGDTDTQYF
TGCAGTTATTTGGGGGACACAGATACGCAGTATTTT
>TRBV4-1|once|TRBJ2-3|TRBD2
CASSQDGPAGAHTDTQYF
TGCGCCAGCAGCCAAGATGGGCCAGCGGGGGCGCACACAGATACGCAGTATTTT
>TRBV10-3|-|TRBJ1-1|TRBD1
CAISDPGQGAEAFF
TGTGCCATCAGTGATCCGGGACAGGGGGCGGAAGCTTTCTTT
>TRBV5-1|-|TRBJ2-7|-
CASSLSGTPRPNEQYF
TGCGCCAGCAGCTTGTCGGGGACCCCTCGCCCAAACGAGCAGTACTTC
>TRBV2|-|TRBJ2-6|-
CASTRVTLGANVLTF
TGTGCCAGCACCAGGGTTACTCTGGGGGCCAACGTCCTGACTTTC
>TRBV7-2|few|TRBJ2-5|-
CASSRGAQNQETQYF
TGTGCCAGCAGCCGAGGGGCACAAAACCAAGAGACCCAGTACTTC
>TRBV28|-|TRBJ2-7|TRBD1
CASSFSGPGGYEQYF
TGTGCCAGCAGTTTCTCTGGTCCAGGGGGTTACGAGCAGTACTTC
>TRBV5-6|-|TRBJ2-7|-
CASSAVEGPYEQYF
TGTGCCAGCAGCGCCGTGGAGGGGCCCTACGAGCAGTACTTC
>TRBV7-2|few|TRBJ2-7|TRBD1
CASSLQGFPSYEQYF
TGTGCCAGCAGCCTACAGGGGTTCCCTTCCTACGAGCAGTACTTC
>TRBV29-1|few|TRBJ2-6|-
CSAPLPEPSGANVLTF
TGCAGCGCACCATTACCCGAACCCTCTGGGGCCAACGTCCTGACTTTC
>TRBV29-1|-|TRBJ2-1|-
CSVDRTQETQFF
TGCAGCGTTGACAGGACCCAAGAGACCCAGTTCTTC
>TRBV7-9|-|TRBJ2-5|TRBD2
CASSGGTSDETQYF
TGTGCCAGCAGCGGGGGGACTAGCGACGAGACCCAGTACTTC
>TRBV7-9|few|TRBJ2-1|-
CASSYVRVGGESNEQFF
TGTGCCAGCAGCTACGTTCGGGTGGGCGGGGAGAGCAATGAGCAGTTCTTC
>TRBV6-2/TRBV6-3|-|TRBJ2-4|-
CASRKGRALGWDIQYF
TGTGCCAGCAGAAAGGGACGGGCCCTAGGCTGGGACATTCAGTACTTC
>TRBV7-2|-|TRBJ2-7|-
CASSLRISGGQGHNSYEQYF
TGTGCCAGCAGCTTACGGATTTCCGGTGGGCAGGGACATAACTCCTACGAGCAGTACTTC
>TRBV9|-|TRBJ2-3|TRBD1
CASRTDRDPDTQYF
TGTGCCAGCAGAACGGACAGGGATCCAGATACGCAGTATTTT
>TRBV7-8|few|TRBJ2-7|-
CASSLQGDGEQYF
TGTGCCAGCAGCTTGCAGGGAGACGGCGAGCAGTACTTC
>TRBV28|-|TRBJ1-2|TRBD1
CASSVTDREVEYGYTF
TGTGCCAGCAGCGTTACTGACAGGGAAGTAGAGTATGGCTACACCTTC
>TRBV20-1|many|TRBJ2-5|TRBD2
CSARDVRAGVQETQYF
TGCAGTGCTAGAGATGTACGGGCGGGGGTACAGGAGACCCAGTACTTC
>TRBV11-1|few|TRBJ2-1|-
CASSPFLGLIYNEQFF
TGTGCCAGCAGCCCCTTTTTGGGACTTATCTACAATGAGCAGTTCTTC
>TRBV5-1|few|TRBJ2-5|-
CASSFQARTQETQYF
TGCGCCAGCAGCTTCCAGGCACGGACACAAGAGACCCAGTACTTC
>TRBV4-1|-|TRBJ2-7|TRBD1
CASSQRTGVTYEQYF
TGCGCCAGCAGTCAGAGGACAGGGGTCACCTACGAGCAGTACTTC
>TRBV19|-|TRBJ2-1|TRBD2
CASSTTSGGYEQFF
TGTGCCAGTAGTACGACTAGCGGGGGTTATGAGCAGTTCTTC
>TRBV20-1|-|TRBJ2-7|TRBD1
CSARWDRDYEQYF
TGCAGTGCTAGATGGGACAGGGATTACGAGCAGTACTTC
>TRBV9|-|TRBJ2-5|-
CASSPLLTGVETQYF
TGTGCCAGCAGCCCTCTACTCACGGGGGTAGAGACCCAGTACTTC
>TRBV7-9|few|TRBJ2-7|-
CASNSGEGWASYEQYF
TGTGCCAGCAACTCCGGAGAAGGTTGGGCTTCCTACGAGCAGTACTTC
>TRBV4-1|-|TRBJ1-6|-
CASSPSYRERYNSPLHF
TGCGCCAGCAGCCCCTCCTACAGGGAACGGTATAATTCACCCCTCCACTTT
>TRBV10-2|-|TRBJ1-2|-
CTSSELAGPYYGYTF
TGCACCAGCAGTGAGTTGGCAGGGCCCTACTATGGCTACACCTTC
>TRBV10-3|-|TRBJ1-2|TRBD1
CAISNRPGQTIDYTF
TGTGCCATCAGTAACCGACCGGGACAGACGATTGACTACACCTTC
>TRBV11-2|-|TRBJ2-5|-
CASSLSPGTVPETQYF
TGTGCCAGCAGCTTATCCCCCGGGACGGTACCAGAGACCCAGTACTTC
>TRBV4-2|few|TRBJ2-7|TRBD1
CASSHAGQGGGYEQYF
TGTGCCAGCAGCCACGCAGGACAGGGAGGTGGCTACGAGCAGTACTTC
>TRBV25-1|-|TRBJ1-4|TRBD1
CASSWPRGQREKPFF
TGTGCCAGCAGTTGGCCCAGGGGGCAACGAGAAAAACCGTTTTTT
>TRBV5-5|-|TRBJ2-7|TRBD1
CASSPDRGTGDPYEQYF
TGTGCCAGCAGCCCCGACCGCGGGACAGGGGATCCATACGAGCAGTACTTC
>TRBV3-1|-|TRBJ2-6|-
CASSQAIRGSGANVLTF
TGTGCCAGCAGCCAAGCGATCAGGGGATCTGGGGCCAACGTCCTGACTTTC
>TRBV20-1|few|TRBJ2-5|-
CSAIGDFMVTQYF
TGCAGTGCTATTGGGGACTTTATGGTGACCCAGTACTTC
>TRBV5-5|-|TRBJ1-2|-
CASSDPQGYGYTF
TGTGCCAGCAGCGATCCACAGGGATATGGCTACACCTTC
>TRBV20-1|-|TRBJ1-1|-
CSAQRTANTEAFF
TGCAGTGCTCAGAGGACAGCCAACACTGAAGCTTTCTTT
>TRBV10-2|-|TRBJ1-5|-
CASTEAVGLGQPQHF
TGCGCCAGCACCGAGGCCGTGGGTCTAGGTCAGCCCCAGCATTTT
>TRBV5-4|few|TRBJ2-1|TRBD1
CASSYNRGNEQFF
TGTGCCAGCAGCTATAACAGGGGGAATGAGCAGTTCTTC
>TRBV7-3|few|TRBJ2-1|-
CASSLAGQGIPYNEQFF
TGTGCCAGCAGCCTAGCGGGACAGGGGATTCCCTACAATGAGCAGTTCTTC